Given below is one TCR beta chain in context. What it recognizes is unknown. Germline CDR1 is SEHNR and CDR2 is FQNEAQ (reference sequence). V lost 2 bases and J lost 0, with 13 bases in between. The CDR3 is 16 residues long. This entry belongs to a study of cytomegalovirus exposure and HLA in healthy donors. Generated by immunoSEQ multiplex PCR, the TCRdb table keeps only in-frame clones and is missing some. The sample lists approximately 160,000 clones; 86% were seen once. Study results and caveats: Diagnosis of cytomegalovirus status made by the classifier reportedly showed high specificity and sensitivity. For most TCR sequences rarity was the rule, although some public TCRs occurred in many donors. A few chains linked to CMV were shown in vitro to be specific for CMV antigens. It was found in a later analysis that first-cohort TCR clusters tended to co-occur in the 90 to 150 validation repertoires.

This sequence was found in a woman aged 18-30 years in good health and CMV-seronegative. J is TRBJ1-1 and V is TRBV7-9; perhaps TRBD1 as D (6 bases). The source material was PBMCs. CDR3 nucleotides: TGTGCCAGCAGCTTAAGTGGTGGGACACTGAACACTGAAGCTTTCTTT. Translating gives CASSLSGGTLNTEAFF.